The 28 T cell receptor beta chains given below trace back to one sample, sequenced in a study of human T cells and chemical hapten exposure. Specified time point: pre-sensitization, week 0. The treatment is: therapeutic diphenylcyclopropenone sensitization with weekly scalp DPC. MiXCR, run by TCRdb on the RACE reads, gives a single entry per CDR3 protein. The sample has tens of thousands of distinct CDR3 sequences; around 12% are singletons. Here the sequenced sample was whole blood, taken in connection with sensitization to the hapten diphenylcyclopropenone (DPC). Receptors were obtained from a woman in her twenties or thirties with alopecia areata. Some clones in this sample may be carry-over from other donors' samples.

This clonotype has a count of ten or more. The junction shows a germline mismatch at one end, possibly a read error. V is TRBV20-1 and J is TRBJ2-1, with TRBD2 identical over 7 bases. Germline V gene data show CDR1 as DFQATT and CDR2 as SNEGSKA (reference sequence). The CDR3 extends over 12 amino acids. This CDR3 reads CSAIRDYSEQFF. The CDR3 coding sequence is TGCAGTGCTATCCGGGACTACAGTGAGCAGTTCTTC.

In this sample, this clonotype turned up many times. This chain links TRBV2 with TRBJ2-1, with D perhaps TRBD1 (6 bases). V lost 5 bases and J lost 0, with 11 bases in between. Germline-derived CDR1 and CDR2 are SNHLY and FYNNEI. CDR3 length: 15 amino acids. In DNA form, the CDR3 reads TGTGCCAGCAGTCTCCGGGACATCTCCTACAATGAGCAGTTCTTC. Its protein is CASSLRDISYNEQFF.

The chain uses TRBV28 and TRBJ1-2; tentative D call: TRBD1 (6 bases). CDR3 length: 14 residues. Germline CDR1 MDHEN, CDR2 SYDVKM. Deletions cut 6 bases from V and 7 bases from J, with 18 bases between. CDR3: CASRKKQGGRGYTF. CDR3 bases: TGTGCCAGCAGAAAAAAACAGGGTGGTCGTGGCTACACCTTC.

V is TRBV18 and J is TRBJ1-5; no firm D call. CDR1 is KGHSH and CDR2 is LQKENI in the germline V gene. Trimming stripped 6 bases from V and 0 bases from J, with 12 bases between. This CDR3 comprises 15 residues. The CDR3 DNA reads as TGTGCCAGCTCCTACGAGACTCATAGCAATCAGCCCCAGCATTTT. Residues: CASSYETHSNQPQHF.

This clonotype was recorded a few times. This rearrangement joins TRBV7-2 to TRBJ2-7; a weak D match, TRBD2 (6 bases). The CDR3 contains 15 residues. Trimming left V 3 bases short and J 7 bases short, with 19 bases between. Germline V lookup: CDR1 SGHTA, CDR2 FQGNSA. CDR3 in DNA: TGTGCCAGCAGCTTGCGCGGGATGGGGCTGGGGGAGCAGTACTTC. It translates to CASSLRGMGLGEQYF.

This clonotype came up many times. CDR3 nucleotide sequence: TGTGCCAGCGTTGATCATAACATGGATAGCAATCAGCCCCAGCATTTT. Its protein is CASVDHNMDSNQPQHF. The chain carries TRBV28 and TRBJ1-5; D is unclear. Germline loops: CDR1 MDHEN, CDR2 SYDVKM. The CDR3 length is 16 residues. Trimming took 8 bases from V and 0 from J, leaving 17 bases between them.

This clonotype was found many times. The rearrangement joins TRBV28 to TRBJ2-7; D is unresolved. V was pared by 5 bases and J by 6 bases, with 14 bases between. CDR1 is MDHEN, CDR2 SYDVKM, per germline. The length of the CDR3 is 13 residues. The CDR3: CASSNPTPFEQYF. CDR3 nucleotides: TGTGCCAGCAGTAACCCGACGCCTTTCGAGCAGTACTTC.

This clonotype was seen at least ten times. The chain employs TRBV19 and TRBJ2-1; TRBD2 might be the D (5 bases). Germline V lookup: CDR1 LNHDA, CDR2 SQIVND (reference sequence). Trimming stripped 8 bases from V and 7 bases from J, with 18 bases between. This CDR3 spans 14 amino acids. As DNA, the CDR3 is TGTGCCAGTGCCGGAGGACCAGTTCTAAATGAGCAGTTCTTC. This encodes CASAGGPVLNEQFF.

The gene calls are TRBV7-8 and TRBJ1-1, with D possibly TRBD1 on 6 matching bases. Germline V gene sequence: CDR1 SGHVS, CDR2 FQNEAQ. Trimming shortened V by 5 bases and J by 8 bases, and 18 bases separated the two germline ends. The CDR3 runs 14 residues. DNA of the CDR3: TGTGCCAGCAGCGTCAGGGGTGTGTCCGCCGAAGCTTTCTTT. It encodes CASSVRGVSAEAFF.

V usage is TRBV20-1 and J usage is TRBJ1-6; no reliable D call. Germline V gives CDR1 DFQATT, CDR2 SNEGSKA (reference sequence). This CDR3 has 11 residues. V lost 4 bases to trimming and J lost 14 bases, with 12 bases between them. CDR3 bases: TGCAGTGCTATGTGGGGAAATTCCCTCCACTTT. Its translation is CSAMWGNSLHF.

Of note for this clonotype: This may be a read error: a much more frequent sequence differs by one nucleotide. The J gene is TRBJ2-3, the V gene TRBV5-1, with D tentatively TRBD1 or TRBD2 (5 bases each). Per germline, CDR1 SGHRS and CDR2 YFSETQ. The V end was cut by 0 bases, the J end by 1 base, with 6 bases between. This CDR3 is 14 amino acids long. The CDR3, as DNA: TGCGCCAGCAGCTTGGGGGACGGCACAGATACGCAGTATTTT. Translated, it gives CASSLGDGTDTQYF. The complete variable domain, with remaining parts taken from reference TRBV5-1 and TRBJ2-3, reads KAGVTQTPRYLIKTRGQQVTLSCSPISGHRSVSWYQQTPGQGLQFLFEYFSETQRNKGNFPGRFSGRQFSNSRSEMNVSTLELGDSALYLCASSLGDGTDTQYFGPGTRLTVL.

This clonotype was detected a few times. The chain uses TRBV4-2 and TRBJ2-1; 8 bases are shared with TRBD2. In germline, CDR1 is LGHNA, CDR2 YNFKEQ. The CDR3 totals 17 residues. The V gene end was trimmed by 1 base and the J gene end by 6 bases; junction bases not matched to a gene: 11. CDR3 nucleotide sequence: TGTGCCAGCAGCCAAGCGGTCGGGACTAGGGTATTCAATGAGCAGTTCTTC. Protein: CASSQAVGTRVFNEQFF.

The rearrangement links TRBV7-2 to TRBJ2-1; weak D call: TRBD1 (7 bases). Germline V gives CDR1 SGHTA, CDR2 FQGNSA. The CDR3 runs 14 residues. Trimming cost V 1 base and J 6 bases, with 10 bases left between them. This CDR3 reads CASSLVRGVNEQFF. The CDR3 coding sequence is TGTGCCAGCAGCTTAGTCAGGGGGGTCAATGAGCAGTTCTTC.

This clonotype was recorded many times. The junction departs from germline at one end; a sequencing error may be responsible. The chain is built from TRBV20-1 and TRBJ2-3; D call uncertain. Germline CDR1 and CDR2: DFQATT and SNEGSKA (reference sequence). This CDR3 has 11 residues. The CDR3 DNA reads TGCAGTGCTAGAGCGCATCTCACTGGTAATTTT. Translated, it gives CSARAHLTGNF.

This clonotype has at least ten counts. The V and J genes are TRBV4-2 and TRBJ1-1; TRBD1 matches 11 bases. This CDR3 comprises 15 residues. CDR1 and CDR2 (germline): LGHNA, YNFKEQ. V lost 1 base, J lost 5 bases, and 3 bases stayed unmatched. CDR3: CASSQGDRGGTEAFF. The CDR3 DNA reads as TGTGCCAGCAGCCAAGGGGACAGGGGGGGGACTGAAGCTTTCTTT.

The CDR3 protein is CASSQAGRGVHEQYF. The CDR3 DNA follows: TGTGCCAGCAGCCAAGCCGGCCGTGGGGTCCACGAGCAGTACTTC. V gene TRBV3-1 combines with J gene TRBJ2-7; D gene unclear. This CDR3 spans 15 amino acids. The germline V gene has CDR1 LGHDT and CDR2 YNNKEL (reference sequence). The germline V and J ends were trimmed by 1 base and 5 bases, with 15 bases remaining between them.

This clonotype was observed many times. The CDR3 here is CASSYGSYGYTF. The CDR3 bases are TGTGCCAGCAGTTACGGCTCCTATGGCTACACCTTC. V and J are TRBV6-2 or TRBV6-3 and TRBJ1-2; no reliable D call. The CDR3 length is 12 residues. In germline, CDR1 is MNHEY, CDR2 SVGEGT. With 2 bases removed from V and 4 bases from J, the gap between germline ends came to 5 bases.

This clonotype is large by share. The rearrangement uses TRBV11-2 and TRBJ2-1; D uncertain. V was cut by 1 base and J by 6 bases, with 1 base left in between. The CDR3 totals 11 residues. Germline V gene data show CDR1 as SGHAT and CDR2 as FQNNGV. In DNA form, the CDR3 reads TGTGCCAGCAGCTTAGTCAATGAGCAGTTCTTC. Encoded protein: CASSLVNEQFF.

This clonotype was recorded a few times. V gene TRBV20-1 combines with J gene TRBJ2-7; 9 nucleotides match TRBD1. Germline trimming cut 3 bases from V and 3 bases from J; bases unmatched to any gene: 6. The CDR3 consists of 14 residues. Per the germline V gene, CDR1 is DFQATT and CDR2 is SNEGSKA (reference sequence). CDR3 residues: CSASLVTGGYEQYF. The CDR3 coding sequence is TGCAGTGCTAGTTTGGTGACAGGGGGCTACGAGCAGTACTTC.

The sample holds a few counts of this clonotype. V and J are TRBV4-3 and TRBJ2-2; D remains ambiguous. V lost 0 bases, J lost 11 bases, and 13 bases lay in between. CDR1 LGHNA and CDR2 YSLEER come from the germline V gene. This CDR3 is built from 14 residues. This chain's CDR3 is CASSQERRRRELFF. As DNA, the CDR3 is TGCGCCAGCAGCCAAGAGCGAAGGAGAAGAGAGCTGTTTTTT.

In its sample, this clonotype was seen many times. The V call is TRBV18, the J call TRBJ2-7; D uncertain. V gave up 3 bases and J gave up 3 bases, with 3 bases separating them. CDR1 is KGHSH, CDR2 LQKENI, per germline. This CDR3 region has 11 residues. The CDR3 nucleotides are TGTGCCAGCTCACCTCACTACGAGCAGTACTTC. It codes for CASSPHYEQYF.

The chain recombines TRBV18 with TRBJ2-1; D is uncertain. Per the germline V gene, CDR1 is KGHSH and CDR2 is LQKENI. The CDR3 is made up of 16 amino acids. Deletions cut 3 bases from V and 6 bases from J, with 18 bases between. The CDR3 is CASSPPGRSTGNEQFF. For the CDR3, the DNA is TGTGCCAGCTCACCCCCGGGTAGGTCTACGGGCAATGAGCAGTTCTTC.

For this clonotype: One base away lies a much larger clone, so this may be a sequencing read error. This rearrangement joins TRBV28 to TRBJ2-1, with 12 bases that match TRBD2. Looked up from germline, CDR1 is MDHEN and CDR2 is SYDVKM. The CDR3 is made up of 15 amino acids. Written as DNA, the CDR3 is TGTGTCAGCAGTGTGACTAGCGGGGGACGCAATGAGCAGTTCTTC. This translates into CVSSVTSGGRNEQFF.

This clonotype was seen ten or more times. The CDR3 coding sequence is TGCAGCGGGAGGACAGGTCTGGGCACTGAAGCTTTCTTT. This gives the protein CSGRTGLGTEAFF. The chain recombines TRBV29-1 with TRBJ1-1, with TRBD1 matching 7 bases. The CDR3 covers 13 residues. J was trimmed by 4 bases and V by 7 bases; bases with no gene match: 9. CDR1 SQVTM and CDR2 ANQGSEA come from the germline V gene.

This clonotype showed up many times. The chain recombines TRBV28 with TRBJ2-4, with D maybe TRBD1 (5 bases). CDR3 length: 13 residues. The V end lost 8 bases, the J end lost 0 bases, and 8 bases lay between the germline ends. Germline loops: CDR1 MDHEN, CDR2 SYDVKM. In nucleotides, the CDR3 is TGTGCCAGCCAGGGCCCAGCCAAAAACATTCAGTACTTC. As protein: CASQGPAKNIQYF.

This clonotype was seen many times. The chain carries TRBV15 and TRBJ2-5; D remains ambiguous. The CDR3 is 8 residues long. Germline V CDR1 and CDR2: LNHNV, YYDKDF (reference sequence). The CDR3 DNA follows: TGTGCTCACGAGACCCAGTACTTC. Encoded protein: CAHETQYF. Filled out from reference TRBV15 and TRBJ2-5, the complete variable domain reads DAMVIQNPRYQVTQFGKPVTLSCSQTLNHNVMYWYQQKSSQAPKLLFHYYDKDFNNEADTPDNFQSRRPNTSFCFLDIRSPGLGDTAMYLCAHETQYFGPGTRLLVL.

Ten or more counts support this clonotype. The chain uses TRBV20-1 and TRBJ2-3; 8 nucleotides agree with TRBD2. This CDR3 comprises 15 residues. Germline CDR1 and CDR2: DFQATT and SNEGSKA (reference sequence). V was pared by 2 bases and J by 1 base, with 5 bases of the junction left unmatched. The DNA for the CDR3 is TGCAGTGCTAGAATGGCGGGAGGCGGCACAGATACGCAGTATTTT. Residues: CSARMAGGGTDTQYF.

The genes are TRBV7-9 and TRBJ1-4; D ambiguous. In germline, CDR1 is SEHNR, CDR2 FQNEAQ (reference sequence). Deletions cut 3 bases from V and 12 bases from J, with 17 bases between. The CDR3 loop spans 14 amino acids. CDR3 sequence (DNA): TGTGCCAGCAGCTTCGGGCGGTTTAGTTATGAACTGTTTTTT. It translates to CASSFGRFSYELFF. The whole variable domain, remainder taken from reference TRBV7-9 and TRBJ1-4, is DTGVSQNPRHKITKRGQNVTFRCDPISEHNRLYWYRQTLGQGPEFLTYFQNEAQLEKSRLLSDRFSAERPKGSFSTLEIQRTEQGDSAMYLCASSFGRFSYELFFGSGTQLSVL.